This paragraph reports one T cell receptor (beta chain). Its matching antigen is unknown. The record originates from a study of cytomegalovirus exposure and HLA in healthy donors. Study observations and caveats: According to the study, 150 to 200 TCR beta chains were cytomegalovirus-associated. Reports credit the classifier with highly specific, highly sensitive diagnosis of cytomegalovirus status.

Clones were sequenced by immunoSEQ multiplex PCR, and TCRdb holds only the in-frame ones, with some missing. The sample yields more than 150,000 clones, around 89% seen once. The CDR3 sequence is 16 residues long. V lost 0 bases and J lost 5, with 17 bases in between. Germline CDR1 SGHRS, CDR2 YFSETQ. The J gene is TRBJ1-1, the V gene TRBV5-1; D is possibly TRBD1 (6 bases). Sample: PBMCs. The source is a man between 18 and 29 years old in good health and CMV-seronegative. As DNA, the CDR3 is TGCGCCAGCAGCTTGGCCTTGGACAGCCAACTTACTGAAGCTTTCTTT. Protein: CASSLALDSQLTEAFF.